The present entry profiles one T cell receptor beta chain with its context. CDR1 and CDR2 from the germline V gene are MNHEY and SVGAGI. The CDR3 covers 16 residues. Trimming stripped 2 bases from V and 8 bases from J, with 21 bases between. This entry belongs to a study of blood T cell repertoires in COVID-19. Study information: Nucleic acid was either cDNA or gDNA, and it came from T cells, B-cell-depleted T cells, or PBMCs.

Sequencing was performed with immunoSEQ multiplex PCR; in TCRdb, only in-frame clones are kept and a portion is missing. The repertoire holds hundreds of thousands of clones, with 88% as singletons. Those who participated ranged in age from roughly 18 to 90 years and resided in about two dozen US areas. Allocation to cohorts depended on clinical history reported by the participants. What was sequenced was PBMCs or T cells enriched from blood (not recorded which). J is TRBJ1-2 and V is TRBV6-5; possibly TRBD1 for D (5 bases). This TCR was sampled from a woman aged 35 to 49 with acute COVID-19. The CDR3, as DNA: TGTGCCAGCAGTTACCTCTCTTCCTCACGGGGGGTAGGCTACACCTTC. Protein: CASSYLSSSRGVGYTF.